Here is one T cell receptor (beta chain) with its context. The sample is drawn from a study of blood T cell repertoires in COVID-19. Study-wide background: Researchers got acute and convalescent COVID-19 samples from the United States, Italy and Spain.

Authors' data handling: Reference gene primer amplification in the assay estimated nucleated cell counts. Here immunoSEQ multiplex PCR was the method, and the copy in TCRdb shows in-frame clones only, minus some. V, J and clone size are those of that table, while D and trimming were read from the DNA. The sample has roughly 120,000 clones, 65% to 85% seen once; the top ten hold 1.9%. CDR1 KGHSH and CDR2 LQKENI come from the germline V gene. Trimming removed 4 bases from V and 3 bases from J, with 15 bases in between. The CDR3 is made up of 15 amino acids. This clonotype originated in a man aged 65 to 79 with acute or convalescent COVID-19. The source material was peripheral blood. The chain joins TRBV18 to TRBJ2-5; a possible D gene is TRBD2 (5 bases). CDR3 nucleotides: TGTGCCAGCTCACGCGCCGGGGTCTTAAAAGAGACCCAGTACTTC. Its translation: CASSRAGVLKETQYF. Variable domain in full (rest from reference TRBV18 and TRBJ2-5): NAGVMQNPRHLVRRRGQEARLRCSPMKGHSHVYWYRQLPEEGLKFMVYLQKENIIDESGMPKERFSAEFPKEGPSILRIQQVVRGDSAAYFCASSRAGVLKETQYFGPGTRLLVL.